This TCR beta chain is drawn from a study of shared clonotypes between healthy human individuals. Assay used: immunoSEQ multiplex PCR; TCRdb lists only in-frame clones, some missing. The sample has some 1,100,000 clones, about four fifths seen once; the top ten hold approximately 0.56%. In germline, CDR1 is MNHEY, CDR2 SMNVEV (reference sequence). The CDR3 consists of 15 residues. V was cut by 5 bases and J by 2 bases, with 13 bases left in between. Source material: memory CD4+ T cells from PBMCs. The subset is: CD45RA-negative fraction. V and J are TRBV27 and TRBJ2-1; D is possibly TRBD1 (6 bases). The source of this sequence is a man aged 18 to 29 in good health. Some clones in this sample may be carry-over from other donors' samples. The CDR3 loop is CASSLMGATYNEQFF. The DNA of the CDR3 is TGTGCCAGCAGTCTAATGGGGGCCACCTACAATGAGCAGTTCTTC.